This entry lists 14 T cell receptor beta chains sequenced from one sample in a study of tumor-infiltrating lymphocytes in primary liver carcinoma. A primer matching the constant region was used to make TCR beta cDNA from approximately 520 ng of total RNA. ARM-PCR, slightly modified, supplied the TCR beta libraries through three nested multiplex PCR rounds. Researchers ran the first two PCR rounds for approximately 9 cycles each with TRBV1-TRBV30 forward primers and a C-beta reverse primer. From the multiplex PCR reads, TCRdb called clonotypes with MiXCR, one entry per CDR3 protein. Of 90,000 to 100,000 distinct CDR3 sequences listed, 55% to 70% are singletons. Co-extraction of RNA and DNA was performed on about 20-32 mg of unsorted bulk tissue. The specimen was liver tumor tissue from sampling region 5. Subset defined: tumor region T5, tumor centre. These receptors were taken from a woman aged 55 to 70 with primary liver carcinoma and hepatitis B virus infection.

To note about this clonotype: The junction and the germline gene differ at one end; a read error may be behind it. The genes are TRBV5-1 and TRBJ2-3, with 9 bases matching TRBD2. The CDR3 length is 14 residues. Per the germline V gene, CDR1 is SGHRS and CDR2 is YFSETQ. CDR3 nucleotides: TGCACCAGCAGCTTATCCGGGACTAGCATTTCGCAGTATTTT. The encoded protein is CTSSLSGTSISQYF.

This clonotype was observed many times. V gene TRBV5-6 combines with J gene TRBJ2-5, with D maybe TRBD1 (6 bases). V was cut by 4 bases and J by 4 bases, with 11 bases left in between. In germline, CDR1 is SGHDT, CDR2 YYEEEE. The CDR3 has 13 residues. The CDR3 coding sequence is TGTGCCAGCAGCAAACAGGGTGGAGAGACCCAGTACTTC. Translating gives CASSKQGGETQYF.

This clonotype was found many times. The rearrangement links TRBV5-1 to TRBJ1-1; D is uncertain. Per germline, CDR1 SGHRS and CDR2 YFSETQ. Deletions cut 3 bases from V and 0 bases from J, with 3 bases between. The CDR3 runs 12 residues. CDR3 protein: CASSSVNTEAFF. For the CDR3, the DNA is TGCGCCAGCAGCTCAGTGAACACTGAAGCTTTCTTT.

In DNA form, the CDR3 reads TGTGCCAGCACCCGAAAGCGGGGTTCGGCCGTGGAGCTGTTTTTT. Protein: CASTRKRGSAVELFF. The gene calls are TRBV13 and TRBJ2-2; 7 positions match TRBD2. The CDR3 has 15 amino acids. Germline lookup yields CDR1 PRHDT and CDR2 FYEKMQ (reference sequence). V lost 7 bases and J lost 10; bases outside the gene matches: 15. Full variable domain (remainder filled in from reference TRBV13 and TRBJ2-2): AAGVIQSPRHLIKEKRETATLKCYPIPRHDTVYWYQQGPGQDPQFLISFYEKMQSDKGSIPDRFSAQQFSDYHSELNMSSLELGDSALYFCASTRKRGSAVELFFGEGSRLTVL.

The chain combines TRBV12-3 or TRBV12-4 with TRBJ1-2, with D unresolved. CDR3 size: 10 residues. Trimming removed 6 bases from V and 10 bases from J, with 9 bases in between. The CDR3 region has the DNA TGTGCCAGCAGACTGTCTAACTACACCTTC. As protein: CASRLSNYTF.

The V gene is TRBV11-2, the J gene TRBJ2-2; TRBD1 might be the D (5 bases). The germline gives CDR1 SGHAT, CDR2 FQNNGV. The CDR3 covers 16 residues. The germline V and J ends were trimmed by 5 bases and 0 bases, with 13 bases remaining between them. CDR3 in amino acids: CASSGGHNTNTGELFF. The CDR3 coding sequence is TGTGCCAGCAGCGGCGGACACAATACGAACACCGGGGAGCTGTTTTTT.

Comment on this clonotype: Its ends do not fully match the called genes, so a read error is possible. This chain links TRBV11-2 with TRBJ2-4, with D maybe TRBD1 (6 bases). Germline CDR1 SGHAT, CDR2 FQNNGV. The CDR3 covers 15 residues. The CDR3 coding sequence is TGTGGCAGCAGTTCAGATGGTTGGGGGCGCGACATTCAGTACTTC. It translates to CGSSSDGWGRDIQYF. The whole variable domain, remainder taken from reference TRBV11-2 and TRBJ2-4, is EAGVAQSPRYKIIEKRQSVAFWCNPISGHATLYWYQQILGQGPKLLIQFQNNGVVDDSQLPKDRFSAERLKGVDSTLKIQPAKLEDSAVYLCGSSSDGWGRDIQYFGAGTRLSVL.

Concerning this clonotype: This may be a read error, as it is one base from a much larger clone. The rearrangement joins TRBV7-9 to TRBJ2-7; D is uncertain. From germline, CDR1 is SEHNR and CDR2 FQNEAQ (reference sequence). This CDR3 comprises 15 residues. V lost 5 bases and J lost 5, with 19 bases in between. The CDR3 nucleotides are TGTGCCAGCAGCCGCGGACGGCCGGCACTCGACGAGCAGTACTTC. It specifies CASSRGRPALDEQYF.

Notes on this clonotype: No conserved phenylalanine or tryptophan ends this CDR3, so it is likely a read error. The J gene is TRBJ2-7, the V gene TRBV5-1; tentatively, D is TRBD1 or TRBD2 (5 bases each). V lost 3 bases, J lost 3 bases, and 13 bases lay in between. Germline V gives CDR1 SGHRS, CDR2 YFSETQ. The CDR3 extends over 14 amino acids. The CDR3 DNA follows: TGCGCCAGCAGCTCCGGGACCTTATTCTACGAGCAGTACTCC. Translating it yields CASSSGTLFYEQYS.

Only a few counts were recorded for this clonotype. The chain carries TRBV6-2 or TRBV6-3 and TRBJ1-5, with a tentative D call TRBD1 (5 bases). Deletions cut 2 bases from V and 3 bases from J, with 11 bases between. The CDR3 length is 15 residues. Germline-derived CDR1 and CDR2 are MNHEY and SVGEGT. In DNA form, the CDR3 reads TGTGCCAGCAGTTACAGGACGGGGCACAATCAGCCCCAGCATTTT. It yields the protein CASSYRTGHNQPQHF.

Only a few counts were recorded for this clonotype. The rearrangement links TRBV28 to TRBJ2-1, with D tentatively TRBD1 or TRBD2 (5 bases each). V was pared by 4 bases and J by 2 bases, with 18 bases between. Germline-derived CDR1 and CDR2 are MDHEN and SYDVKM. This CDR3 spans 17 amino acids. The CDR3 DNA reads TGTGCCAGCAGTTCCTTCCTCGCTAGAGGGGCCTACAATGAGCAGTTCTTC. Its translation: CASSSFLARGAYNEQFF.

This clonotype was picked up a small number of times. The chain is built from TRBV19 and TRBJ1-3; no definite D call. CDR3 length: 15 residues. CDR1 and CDR2 (germline): LNHDA, SQIVND (reference sequence). V was pared by 5 bases and J by 0 bases, with 11 bases between. The CDR3 here is CASSSLSSSGNTIYF. DNA of the CDR3: TGTGCCAGTAGTTCACTCTCGAGCTCTGGAAACACCATATATTTT.

Comments on this clonotype: The CDR3 does not close with the conserved phenylalanine or tryptophan, likely indicating a read error. V gene TRBV5-6 combines with J gene TRBJ2-7; D possibly corresponds to TRBD1 (6 bases). Germline V gene lookup returns CDR1 SGHDT and CDR2 YYEEEE. The CDR3 is 14 residues long. The CDR3 loop reads CTSSTNREDYEQYL. DNA for the CDR3: TGTACCAGCAGCACAAACAGGGAAGATTACGAGCAGTACTTA.

This clonotype is a singleton in its sample. One end of the junction does not line up with germline, which may come from a read error. The CDR3 spells CAWSDRRGIFVYEHYF. CDR3 DNA sequence: TGTGCCTGGAGTGATCGTAGGGGAATTTTCGTCTACGAGCATTACTTC. The chain carries TRBV30 and TRBJ2-7; tentative D call: TRBD1 (5 bases). Germline V gene data show CDR1 as GTSNPN and CDR2 as SVGIG (reference sequence). The CDR3 extends over 16 amino acids.